The clone carrying this T cell receptor beta chain came up many times. Antigen unknown. Recently diagnosed hyperthyroidism of less than 2 months' duration affected patients aged 18 to 65. Lactation, pregnancy, other autoimmune disease or uncontrolled infection led to exclusion of patients. The data stem from a study of T cells in Graves' hyperthyroidism and ophthalmopathy. Study-wide results and limits: From stable hyperthyroidism, ophthalmopathy was set apart by a 13 V-J model.

Amplification of TCR beta CDR3 regions used RNA as the template. HTBI primers drove first-round RT-PCR of the TCR CDR3. TCRdb used MiXCR to reprocess the multiplex PCR reads, holding one entry per CDR3 protein. This table has a few hundred thousand distinct CDR3 sequences, 25% appearing once. The trim removed 7 bases at V and 3 bases at J, leaving 7 bases unmatched. This CDR3 has 14 amino acids. Germline V CDR1 and CDR2: SNHLY, FYNNEI. The genes are TRBV2 and TRBJ1-1; 8 nucleotides line up with TRBD1. The TCR originated in a man aged 45-65 years with Graves' hyperthyroidism. Material for sequencing was blood. CDR3 DNA sequence: TGTGCCAGCAAAACACAGGGGGGGGACACTGAAGCTTTCTTT. Amino acids: CASKTQGGDTEAFF.